Sequencing of this T cell receptor beta chain was carried out in a study of vaccination effects on CD4 cells after COVID-19. Following culture for under 12 days, CD4+ T cells were isolated. Each participant received a vaccine that was either BNT162b2 or mRNA-1273, given as two doses. As regards this clone: Its cognate antigen is unknown.

After removal of 1 base from V and 2 bases from J, the junction contained 3 bases not matched to a gene. The CDR3 covers 15 residues. Germline V lookup: CDR1 SGDLS, CDR2 YYNGEE. The method was immunoSEQ multiplex PCR; TCRdb's version includes in-frame clones alone and lacks a portion of them. In the table there are tens of thousands of clones, 74% of which are singletons. The sequences come from CD4+ T cells from PBMCs cultured without peptide, collected after COVID-19 vaccination. This receptor was taken from a human donor who received a COVID-19 vaccine. This rearrangement joins TRBV9 to TRBJ2-1; TRBD2 matches at 7 bases. The CDR3 DNA sequence: TGTGCCAGCAGCGTACGGGACTACCCCTACAATGAGCAGTTCTTC. Its translation is CASSVRDYPYNEQFF.